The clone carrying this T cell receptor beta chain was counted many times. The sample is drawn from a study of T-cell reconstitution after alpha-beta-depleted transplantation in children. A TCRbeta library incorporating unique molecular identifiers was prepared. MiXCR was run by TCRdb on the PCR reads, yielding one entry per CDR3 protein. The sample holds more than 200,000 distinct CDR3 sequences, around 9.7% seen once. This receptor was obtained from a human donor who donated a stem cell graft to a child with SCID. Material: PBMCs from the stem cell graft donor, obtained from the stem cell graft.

For the CDR3, the DNA is TGCGCCAGCAGCTTGGACAGGGGCGGCTACGAGCAGTACTTC. This gives the protein CASSLDRGGYEQYF. The chain recombines TRBV5-1 with TRBJ2-7; the match to TRBD1 covers 7 bases. This CDR3 has 14 residues. With 0 bases clipped from V and 3 bases from J, the junction kept 3 bases outside the gene matches. Germline CDR1 and CDR2: SGHRS and YFSETQ.